This TCR beta chain is drawn from a study of blood T cell repertoires in COVID-19. For the study at large: Spain, Italy and the United States supplied samples that represented acute and convalescent COVID-19.

Unmatched junction bases numbered 3, after V lost 6 bases and J lost 7 bases. The CDR3 loop spans 12 amino acids. Repertoires were generated with immunoSEQ multiplex PCR, while TCRdb's copy carries only in-frame clones and drops some. The data contain some 250,000 clones, roughly 90% of them seen just once; the ten biggest clones take up roughly 0.8%. This receptor was taken from a woman aged 25 to 39 with acute or convalescent COVID-19. This sequence joins TRBV12-3 or TRBV12-4 and TRBJ1-2; TRBD1 aligns across 9 bases. Sequences were obtained from peripheral blood. CDR3 in DNA: TGTGCCAGCAGCGGGACAGGGTTTGGCTACACCTTC. It encodes CASSGTGFGYTF.